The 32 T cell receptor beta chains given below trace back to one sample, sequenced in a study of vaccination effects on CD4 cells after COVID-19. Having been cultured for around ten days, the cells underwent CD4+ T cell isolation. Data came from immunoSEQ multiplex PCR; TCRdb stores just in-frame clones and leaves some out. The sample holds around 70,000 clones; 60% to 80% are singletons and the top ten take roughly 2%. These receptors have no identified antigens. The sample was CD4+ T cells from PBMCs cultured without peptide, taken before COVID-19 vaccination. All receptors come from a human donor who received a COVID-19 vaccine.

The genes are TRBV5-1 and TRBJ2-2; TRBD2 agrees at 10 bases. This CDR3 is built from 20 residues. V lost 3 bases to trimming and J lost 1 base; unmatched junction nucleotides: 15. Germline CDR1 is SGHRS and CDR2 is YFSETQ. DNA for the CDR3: TGCGCCAGCAGCTCGGCCATTATAGCGGGGGGCTCATTGAACACCGGGGAGCTGTTTTTT. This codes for CASSSAIIAGGSLNTGELFF.

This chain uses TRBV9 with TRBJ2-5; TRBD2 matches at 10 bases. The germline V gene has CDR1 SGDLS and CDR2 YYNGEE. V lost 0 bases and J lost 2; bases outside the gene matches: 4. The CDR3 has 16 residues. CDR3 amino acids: CASSVEGLAIQETQYF. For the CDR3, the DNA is TGTGCCAGCAGCGTAGAGGGACTAGCGATACAAGAGACCCAGTACTTC.

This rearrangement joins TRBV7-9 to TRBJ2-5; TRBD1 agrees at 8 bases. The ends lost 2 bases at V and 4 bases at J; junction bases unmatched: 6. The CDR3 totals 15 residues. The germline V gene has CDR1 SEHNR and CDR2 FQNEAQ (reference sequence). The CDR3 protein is CASSLIGQGGETQYF. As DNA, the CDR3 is TGTGCCAGCAGCTTAATCGGACAGGGAGGAGAGACCCAGTACTTC.

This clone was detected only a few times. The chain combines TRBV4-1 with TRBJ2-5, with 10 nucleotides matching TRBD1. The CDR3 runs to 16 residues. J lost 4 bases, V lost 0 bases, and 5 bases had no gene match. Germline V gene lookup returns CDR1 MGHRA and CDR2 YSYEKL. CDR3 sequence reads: CASSQEQGQGLETQYF. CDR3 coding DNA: TGCGCCAGCAGCCAAGAACAGGGACAGGGGCTAGAGACCCAGTACTTC.

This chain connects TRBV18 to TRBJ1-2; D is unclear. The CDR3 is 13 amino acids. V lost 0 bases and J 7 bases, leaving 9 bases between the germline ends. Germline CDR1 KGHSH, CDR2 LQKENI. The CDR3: CASSPPSRGGYTF. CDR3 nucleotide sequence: TGTGCCAGCTCACCACCTTCTCGGGGTGGCTACACCTTC.

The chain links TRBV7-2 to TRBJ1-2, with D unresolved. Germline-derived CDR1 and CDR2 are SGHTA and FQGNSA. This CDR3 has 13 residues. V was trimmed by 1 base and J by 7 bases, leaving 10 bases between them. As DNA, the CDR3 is TGTGCCAGCAGCTTAGGTAGTCGTCTTGGCTACACCTTC. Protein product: CASSLGSRLGYTF.

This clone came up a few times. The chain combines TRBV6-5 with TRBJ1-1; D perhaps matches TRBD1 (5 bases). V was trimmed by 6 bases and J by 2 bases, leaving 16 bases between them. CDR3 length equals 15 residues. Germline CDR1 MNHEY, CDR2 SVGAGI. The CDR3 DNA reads TGTGCCAGCAGAGAGGGAGGACACCACAACACTGAAGCTTTCTTT. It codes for CASREGGHHNTEAFF.

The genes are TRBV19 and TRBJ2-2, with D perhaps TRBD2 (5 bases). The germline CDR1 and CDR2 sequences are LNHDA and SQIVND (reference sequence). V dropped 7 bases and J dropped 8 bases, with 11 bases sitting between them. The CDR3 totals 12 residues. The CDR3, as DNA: TGTGCCAGTAAACGGAGGCTAGGGGAGCTGTTTTTT. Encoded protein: CASKRRLGELFF.

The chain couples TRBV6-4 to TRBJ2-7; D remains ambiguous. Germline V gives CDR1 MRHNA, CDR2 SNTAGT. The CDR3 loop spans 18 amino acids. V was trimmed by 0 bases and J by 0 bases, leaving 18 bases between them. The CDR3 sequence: CASSDSILVQSASYEQYV. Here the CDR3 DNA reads TGTGCCAGCAGTGACTCGATTCTCGTCCAATCGGCCTCCTACGAGCAGTACGTC.

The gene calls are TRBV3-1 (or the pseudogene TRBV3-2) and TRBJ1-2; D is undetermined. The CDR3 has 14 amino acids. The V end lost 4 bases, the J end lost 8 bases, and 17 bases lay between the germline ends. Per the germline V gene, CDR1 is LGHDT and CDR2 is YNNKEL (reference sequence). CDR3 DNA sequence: TGTGCCAGCAGCCCCAAAAGACGGGAAGTAGGCTACACCTTC. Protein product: CASSPKRREVGYTF.

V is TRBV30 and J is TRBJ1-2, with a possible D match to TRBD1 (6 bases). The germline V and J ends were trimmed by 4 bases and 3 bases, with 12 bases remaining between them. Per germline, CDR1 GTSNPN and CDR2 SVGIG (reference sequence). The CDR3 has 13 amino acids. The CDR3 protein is CAWNEQGYYGYTF. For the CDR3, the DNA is TGTGCCTGGAACGAACAGGGATACTATGGCTACACCTTC.

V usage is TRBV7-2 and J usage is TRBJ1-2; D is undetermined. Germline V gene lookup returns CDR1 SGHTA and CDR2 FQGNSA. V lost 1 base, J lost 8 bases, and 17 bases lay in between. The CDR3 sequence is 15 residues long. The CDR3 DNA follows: TGTGCCAGCAGCTTAGTTGGGTCCACCCCTCACGGCTACACCTTC. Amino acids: CASSLVGSTPHGYTF.

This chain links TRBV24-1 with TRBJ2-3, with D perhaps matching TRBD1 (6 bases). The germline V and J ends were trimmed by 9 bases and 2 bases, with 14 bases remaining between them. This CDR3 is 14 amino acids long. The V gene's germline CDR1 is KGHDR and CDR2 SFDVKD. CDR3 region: CATAESGVTDTQYF. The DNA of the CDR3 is TGTGCCACCGCGGAGTCAGGGGTCACAGATACGCAGTATTTT.

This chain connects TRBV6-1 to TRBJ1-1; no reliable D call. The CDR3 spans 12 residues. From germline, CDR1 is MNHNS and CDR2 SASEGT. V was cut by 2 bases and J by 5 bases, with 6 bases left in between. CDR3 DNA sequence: TGTGCCAGCAGTGAACACGGAACTGAAGCTTTCTTT. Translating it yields CASSEHGTEAFF.

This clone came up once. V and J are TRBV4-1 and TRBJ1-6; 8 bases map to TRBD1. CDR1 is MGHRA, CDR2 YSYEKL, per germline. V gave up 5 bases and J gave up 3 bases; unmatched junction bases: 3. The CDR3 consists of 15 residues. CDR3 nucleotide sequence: TGCGCCAGCAGCGAGACAGGGGTCTATAATTCACCCCTCCACTTT. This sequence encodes CASSETGVYNSPLHF.

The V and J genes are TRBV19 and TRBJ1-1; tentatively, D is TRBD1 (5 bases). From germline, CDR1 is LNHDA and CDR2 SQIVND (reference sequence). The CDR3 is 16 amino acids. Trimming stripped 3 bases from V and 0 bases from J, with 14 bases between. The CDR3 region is CASSILGQAVNTEAFF. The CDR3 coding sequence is TGTGCCAGTAGTATTCTCGGACAAGCGGTGAACACTGAAGCTTTCTTT.

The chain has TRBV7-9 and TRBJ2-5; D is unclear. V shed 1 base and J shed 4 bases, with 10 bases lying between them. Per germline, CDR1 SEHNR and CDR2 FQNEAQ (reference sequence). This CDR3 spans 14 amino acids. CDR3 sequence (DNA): TGTGCCAGCAGCTTAGATATAAGTTTAGAGACCCAGTACTTC. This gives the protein CASSLDISLETQYF.

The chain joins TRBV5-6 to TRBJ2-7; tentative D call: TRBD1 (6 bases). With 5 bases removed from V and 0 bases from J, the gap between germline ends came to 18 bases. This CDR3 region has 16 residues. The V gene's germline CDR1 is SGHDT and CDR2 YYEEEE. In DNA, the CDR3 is TGTGCCAGCAGAACACCCGGGACACCGAGCTCCTACGAGCAGTACGTC. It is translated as CASRTPGTPSSYEQYV.

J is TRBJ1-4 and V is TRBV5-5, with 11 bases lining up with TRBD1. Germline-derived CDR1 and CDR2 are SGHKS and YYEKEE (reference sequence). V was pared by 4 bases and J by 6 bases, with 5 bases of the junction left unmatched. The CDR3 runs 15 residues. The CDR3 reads CASSRGQGVDEKLFF. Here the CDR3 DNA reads TGTGCCAGCAGCAGGGGACAGGGGGTGGATGAAAAACTGTTTTTT.

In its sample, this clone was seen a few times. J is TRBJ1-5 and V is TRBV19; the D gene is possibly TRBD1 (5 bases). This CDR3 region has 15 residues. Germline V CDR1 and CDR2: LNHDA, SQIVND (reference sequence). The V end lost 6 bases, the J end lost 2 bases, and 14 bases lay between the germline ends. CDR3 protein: CASREGLLGNQPQHF. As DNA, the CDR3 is TGTGCCAGTAGAGAGGGACTCCTCGGCAATCAGCCCCAGCATTTT. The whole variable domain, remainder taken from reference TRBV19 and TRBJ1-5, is DGGITQSPKYLFRKEGQNVTLSCEQNLNHDAMYWYRQDPGQGLRLIYYSQIVNDFQKGDIAEGYSVSREKKESFPLTVTSAQKNPTAFYLCASREGLLGNQPQHFGDGTRLSIL.

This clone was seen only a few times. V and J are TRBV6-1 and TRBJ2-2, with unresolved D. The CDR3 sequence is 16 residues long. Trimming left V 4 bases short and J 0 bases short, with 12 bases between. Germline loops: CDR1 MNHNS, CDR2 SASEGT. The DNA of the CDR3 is TGTGCCAGCAGTGCCCTGCTCCTCGCGAACACCGGGGAGCTGTTTTTT. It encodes CASSALLLANTGELFF.

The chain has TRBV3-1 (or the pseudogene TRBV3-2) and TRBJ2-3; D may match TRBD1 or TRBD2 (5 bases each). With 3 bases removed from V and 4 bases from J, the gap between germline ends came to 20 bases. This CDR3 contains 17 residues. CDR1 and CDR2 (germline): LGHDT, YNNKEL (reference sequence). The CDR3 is CASSQGTLVLSADTQYF. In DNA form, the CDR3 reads TGTGCCAGCAGCCAGGGGACCCTAGTTTTGTCCGCAGATACGCAGTATTTT.

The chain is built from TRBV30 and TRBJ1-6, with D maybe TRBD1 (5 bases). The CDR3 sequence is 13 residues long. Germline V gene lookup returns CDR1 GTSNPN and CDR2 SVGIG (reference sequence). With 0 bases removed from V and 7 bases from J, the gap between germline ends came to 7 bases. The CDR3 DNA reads TGTGCCTGGAGTGTGACAGAAAATTCACCCCTCCACTTT. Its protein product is CAWSVTENSPLHF.

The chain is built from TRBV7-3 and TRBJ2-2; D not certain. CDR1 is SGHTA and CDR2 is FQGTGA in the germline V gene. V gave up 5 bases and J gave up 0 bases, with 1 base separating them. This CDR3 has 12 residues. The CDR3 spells CASSPNTGELFF. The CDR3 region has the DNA TGTGCCAGCAGCCCGAACACCGGGGAGCTGTTTTTT.

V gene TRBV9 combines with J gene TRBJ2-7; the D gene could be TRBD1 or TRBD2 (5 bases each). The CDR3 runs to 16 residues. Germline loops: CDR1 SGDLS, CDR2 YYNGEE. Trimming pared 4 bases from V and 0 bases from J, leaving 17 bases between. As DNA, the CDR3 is TGTGCCAGCAGCCCCCACTGGGACCCTAGCTCCTACGAGCAGTACGTC. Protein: CASSPHWDPSSYEQYV.

CDR3 bases: TGTGCCAGCAGCTTGGGCCGGGGTAGGGGGGCTAGCACAGATACGCAGTATTTT. Translation: CASSLGRGRGASTDTQYF. The chain joins TRBV11-2 to TRBJ2-3; D may correspond to TRBD1 or TRBD2 (6 bases each). Looked up from germline, CDR1 is SGHAT and CDR2 is FQNNGV. Deletions cut 3 bases from V and 0 bases from J, with 19 bases between. The CDR3 loop spans 18 amino acids.

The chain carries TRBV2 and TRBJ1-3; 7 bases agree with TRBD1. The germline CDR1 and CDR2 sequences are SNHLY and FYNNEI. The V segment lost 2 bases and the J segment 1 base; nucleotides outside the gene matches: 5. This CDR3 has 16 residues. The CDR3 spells CASSEYRGQSGNTIYF. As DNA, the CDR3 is TGTGCCAGCAGTGAATATAGGGGGCAGTCTGGAAACACCATATATTTT.

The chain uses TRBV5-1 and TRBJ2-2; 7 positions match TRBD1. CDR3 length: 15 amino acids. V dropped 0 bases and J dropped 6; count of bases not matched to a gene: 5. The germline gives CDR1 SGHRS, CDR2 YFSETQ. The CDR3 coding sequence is TGCGCCAGCAGCTTGGCGACAGGGCATCCCGGGGAGCTGTTTTTT. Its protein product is CASSLATGHPGELFF.

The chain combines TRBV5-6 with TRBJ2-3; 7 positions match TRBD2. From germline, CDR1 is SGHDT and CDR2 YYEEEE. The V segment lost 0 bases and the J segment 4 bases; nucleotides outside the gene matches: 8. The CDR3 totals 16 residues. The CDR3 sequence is CASSLAGRTRADTQYF. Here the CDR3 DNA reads TGTGCCAGCAGCTTGGCCGGACGGACTAGGGCAGATACGCAGTATTTT. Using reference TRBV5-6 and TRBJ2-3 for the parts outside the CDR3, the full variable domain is DAGVTQSPTHLIKTRGQQVTLRCSPKSGHDTVSWYQQALGQGPQFIFQYYEEEERQRGNFPDRFSGHQFPNYSSELNVNALLLGDSALYLCASSLAGRTRADTQYFGPGTRLTVL.

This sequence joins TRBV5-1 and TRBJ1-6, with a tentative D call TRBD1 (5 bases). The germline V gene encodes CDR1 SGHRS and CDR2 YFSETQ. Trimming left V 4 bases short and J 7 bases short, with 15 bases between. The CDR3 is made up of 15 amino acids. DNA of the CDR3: TGCGCCAGCAGCCCCAGGGCCGCTCTCAATTCACCCCTCCACTTT. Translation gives CASSPRAALNSPLHF.

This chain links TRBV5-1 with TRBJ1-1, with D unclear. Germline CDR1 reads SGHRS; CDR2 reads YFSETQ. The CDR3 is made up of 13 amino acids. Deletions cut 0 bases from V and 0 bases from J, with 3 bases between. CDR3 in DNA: TGCGCCAGCAGCTTGGGGATGAACACTGAAGCTTTCTTT. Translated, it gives CASSLGMNTEAFF.

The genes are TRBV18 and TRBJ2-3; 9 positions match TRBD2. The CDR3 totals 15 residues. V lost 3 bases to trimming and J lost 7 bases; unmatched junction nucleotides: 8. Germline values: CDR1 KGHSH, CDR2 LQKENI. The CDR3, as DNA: TGTGCCAGCTCACCGCGACTAGCGGATGGATATACGCAGTATTTT. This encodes CASSPRLADGYTQYF. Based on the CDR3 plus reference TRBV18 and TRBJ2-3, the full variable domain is NAGVMQNPRHLVRRRGQEARLRCSPMKGHSHVYWYRQLPEEGLKFMVYLQKENIIDESGMPKERFSAEFPKEGPSILRIQQVVRGDSAAYFCASSPRLADGYTQYFGPGTRLTVL.